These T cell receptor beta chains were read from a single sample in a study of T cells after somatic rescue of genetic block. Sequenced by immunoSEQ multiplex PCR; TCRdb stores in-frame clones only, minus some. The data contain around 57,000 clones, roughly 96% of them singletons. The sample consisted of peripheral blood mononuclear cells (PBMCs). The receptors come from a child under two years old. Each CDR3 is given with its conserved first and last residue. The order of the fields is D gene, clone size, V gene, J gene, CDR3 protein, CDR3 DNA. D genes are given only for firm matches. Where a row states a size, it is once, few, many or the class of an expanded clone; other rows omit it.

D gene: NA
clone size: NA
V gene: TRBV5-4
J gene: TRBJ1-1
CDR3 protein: CASSLQNTEAFF
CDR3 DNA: TGTGCCAGCAGCTTGCAGAACACTGAAGCTTTCTTT

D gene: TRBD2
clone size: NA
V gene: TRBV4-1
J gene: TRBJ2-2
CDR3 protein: CASSRAGGATGELFF
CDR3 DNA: TGCGCCAGCAGCCGAGCGGGAGGAGCGACCGGGGAGCTGTTTTTT

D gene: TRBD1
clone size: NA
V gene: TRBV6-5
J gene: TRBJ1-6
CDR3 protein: CASSSSGTGTSPLHF
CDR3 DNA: TGTGCCAGCAGTTCGTCCGGGACAGGGACATCACCCCTCCACTTT

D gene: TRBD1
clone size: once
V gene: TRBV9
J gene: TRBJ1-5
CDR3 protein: CASSAGQSNQPQHF
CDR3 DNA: TGTGCCAGCAGCGCGGGACAGAGCAATCAGCCCCAGCATTTT

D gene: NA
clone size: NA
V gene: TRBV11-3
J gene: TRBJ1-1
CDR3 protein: CASAYSRVNTEAFF
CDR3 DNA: TGTGCCAGCGCTTATTCGCGGGTGAACACTGAAGCTTTCTTT

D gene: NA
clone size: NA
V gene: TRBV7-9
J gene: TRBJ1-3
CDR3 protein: CASSLEAVTGNTIYF
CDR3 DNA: TGTGCCAGCAGCTTAGAGGCGGTAACAGGAAACACCATATATTTT

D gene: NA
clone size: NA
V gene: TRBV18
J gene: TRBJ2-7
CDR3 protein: CASSPGRTYEQYF
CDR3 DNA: TGTGCCAGCTCACCCGGCAGAACCTACGAGCAGTACTTC

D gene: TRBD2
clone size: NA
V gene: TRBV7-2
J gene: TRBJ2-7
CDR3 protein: CASSRLAGMVSYEQYF
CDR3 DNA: TGTGCCAGCAGCCGACTAGCGGGCATGGTCTCCTACGAGCAGTACTTC

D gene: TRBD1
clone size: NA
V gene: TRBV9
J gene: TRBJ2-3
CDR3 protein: CASSATGGRDTQYF
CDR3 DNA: TGTGCCAGCAGCGCTACAGGGGGCCGCGATACGCAGTATTTT

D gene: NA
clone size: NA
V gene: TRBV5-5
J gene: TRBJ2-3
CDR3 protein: CASSRNSGTGDTQYF
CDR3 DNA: TGTGCCAGCAGCCGCAATAGCGGAACGGGAGATACGCAGTATTTT